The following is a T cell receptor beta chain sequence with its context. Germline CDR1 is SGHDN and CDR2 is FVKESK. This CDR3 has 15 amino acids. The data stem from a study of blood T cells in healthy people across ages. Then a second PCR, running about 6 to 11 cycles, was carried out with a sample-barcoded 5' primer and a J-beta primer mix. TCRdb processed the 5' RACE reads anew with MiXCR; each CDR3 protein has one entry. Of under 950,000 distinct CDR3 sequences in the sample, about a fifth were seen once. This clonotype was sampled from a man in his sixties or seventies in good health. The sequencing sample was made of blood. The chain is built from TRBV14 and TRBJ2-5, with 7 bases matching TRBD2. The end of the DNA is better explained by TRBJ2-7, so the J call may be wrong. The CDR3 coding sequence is TGTGCCAGCAGCCAAGAATGGGGGGGAGAGTACGAGCAGTACTTC. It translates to CASSQEWGGEYEQYF.